These 15 T cell receptor beta chains were sequenced from one sample in a study of blood T cells in healthy people across ages. Alongside a J-beta primer mix, a sample-barcoded 5' primer served in a second PCR lasting about 7 to 12 cycles. Via MiXCR, TCRdb re-called the 5' RACE reads, giving one row per CDR3 protein. The repertoire consists of about 680,000 distinct CDR3 sequences, with 49% occurring once and the leading ten covering around 32%. Source material: blood. Source of these receptors: a woman aged 60 to 75 in good health.

This clonotype appeared a single time. This chain links TRBV20-1 with TRBJ2-7; possible D gene TRBD2, 5 bases. There are 13 residues in the CDR3. Per germline, CDR1 DFQATT and CDR2 SNEGSKA (reference sequence). Deletions cut 6 bases from V and 1 base from J, with 13 bases between. The CDR3 loop reads CSAGGGGSYEQYF. The DNA of the CDR3 is TGCAGTGCCGGAGGCGGCGGTTCCTACGAGCAGTACTTC.

This clonotype was recorded once. The chain uses TRBV3-1 and TRBJ1-4; D possibly corresponds to TRBD1 (5 bases). The CDR3 is 15 residues long. The ends were cut back, 6 bases at V and 8 bases at J, with 19 bases in the middle. CDR1 and CDR2 from the germline V gene are LGHDT and YNNKEL (reference sequence). CDR3 nucleotides: TGTGCCAGCAGGAAACGGGGCGCGGGGGAGGAAAAACTGTTTTTT. Its translation is CASRKRGAGEEKLFF.

J is TRBJ2-1 and V is TRBV6-5; D remains ambiguous. The CDR3 runs to 12 residues. CDR1 MNHEY and CDR2 SVGAGI come from the germline V gene. V was cut by 7 bases and J by 7 bases, with 11 bases left in between. The CDR3 reads CASNRKGNEQFF. The CDR3 DNA sequence: TGTGCCAGCAATAGAAAGGGAAATGAGCAGTTCTTC.

Details on this clonotype: Just one base apart from a much larger clone, this may be a read error. The genes are TRBV29-1 and TRBJ2-7; D might be TRBD2 (5 bases). CDR3 length: 13 amino acids. Germline V gene lookup returns CDR1 SQVTM and CDR2 ANQGSEA. Trimming shortened V by 0 bases and J by 7 bases, and 13 bases separated the two germline ends. CDR3 sequence reads: CSVEDSTGNEQYF. CDR3 bases: TGCAGCGTTGAAGATAGTACGGGGAATGAGCAGTACTTC.

The genes are TRBV6-5 and TRBJ2-2, with D hard to call. CDR1 MNHEY and CDR2 SVGAGI come from the germline V gene. The V gene lost 2 bases and the J gene lost 0 bases, with 4 bases spanning the gap. CDR3 length equals 14 residues. The CDR3 region has the DNA TGTGCCAGCAGTTACGAAGCGAACACCGGGGAGCTGTTTTTT. As protein: CASSYEANTGELFF.

The V and J genes are TRBV20-1 and TRBJ2-1, with 16 positions matching TRBD2. The junction had 7 bases not matched to a gene; V was cut back by 6 bases and J by 2 bases. The CDR3 sequence is 17 residues long. In germline, CDR1 is DFQATT, CDR2 SNEGSKA (reference sequence). The CDR3 coding sequence is TGCAGTGCGGGGACTAGCGGGAGGGTGCTTACCTACAATGAGCAGTTCTTC. It yields the protein CSAGTSGRVLTYNEQFF.

The V call is TRBV10-3, the J call TRBJ2-1; possible D gene TRBD2, 6 bases. The CDR3 consists of 11 residues. V lost 8 bases to trimming and J lost 5 bases, with 7 bases between them. The V gene's germline CDR1 is ENHRY and CDR2 SYGVKD. The CDR3 here is CAIRLDNEQFF. CDR3 bases: TGTGCCATCCGACTAGACAATGAGCAGTTCTTC.

The chain joins TRBV6-2 or TRBV6-3 to TRBJ1-5; a possible D gene is TRBD1 (6 bases). The CDR3 consists of 17 residues. Trimming took 6 bases from V and 2 from J, leaving 20 bases between them. The V gene's germline CDR1 is MNHEY and CDR2 SVGEGT. The CDR3 DNA sequence: TGTGCCAGCAGCTTTGGGACCTCAGGGGTTCGCAATCAGCCCCAGCATTTT. Translation gives CASSFGTSGVRNQPQHF.

The genes are TRBV10-3 and TRBJ2-7; D ambiguous. This CDR3 has 12 amino acids. CDR1 ENHRY and CDR2 SYGVKD come from the germline V gene. V dropped 4 bases and J dropped 7 bases, with 11 bases sitting between them. CDR3 loop: CAISGSSGEQYF. The CDR3 region has the DNA TGTGCCATCAGTGGCTCTAGTGGGGAGCAGTACTTC.

The J gene is TRBJ2-7, the V gene TRBV20-1; 8 nucleotides line up with TRBD1. Germline loops: CDR1 DFQATT, CDR2 SNEGSKA (reference sequence). There are 16 residues in the CDR3. V lost 0 bases and J lost 6; bases outside the gene matches: 13. In DNA form, the CDR3 reads TGCAGTGCTAGAGATCTGAGCGGGCAGGGGGCTGGCGAGCAGTACTTC. This sequence encodes CSARDLSGQGAGEQYF.

The chain is built from TRBV6-1 and TRBJ2-7; D remains unclear. The length of the CDR3 is 13 residues. Trimming cost V 8 bases and J 1 base, with 12 bases left between them. Germline values: CDR1 MNHNS, CDR2 SASEGT. The CDR3: CASGVHGSYEQYF. The CDR3 DNA follows: TGTGCCAGCGGGGTGCACGGTTCCTACGAGCAGTACTTC.

V and J are TRBV11-2 and TRBJ1-2; D not certain. This CDR3 spans 15 amino acids. Germline CDR1 and CDR2: SGHAT and FQNNGV. Trimming cost V 2 bases and J 3 bases, with 13 bases left between them. Here the CDR3 DNA reads TGTGCCAGCAGCTTATGGATAGGGCCGGACTATGGCTACACCTTC. It translates to CASSLWIGPDYGYTF.

This clonotype was detected ten times or more. The chain links TRBV21-1 to TRBJ2-7; the table gives TRBD2 as D, unverified against the DNA. TRBV21-1 is given as a pseudogene. This CDR3 has 16 residues. The CDR3 protein is CASSSYPGLVRDEQYF. The CDR3 coding sequence is TGTGCCAGCAGCAGCTACCCGGGACTAGTAAGAGACGAGCAGTACTTC.

V is TRBV28 and J is TRBJ2-5; maybe TRBD1 (6 bases). V lost 8 bases and J lost 12, with 7 bases in between. The CDR3 extends over 8 amino acids. Germline V lookup: CDR1 MDHEN, CDR2 SYDVKM. CDR3 in amino acids: CASGQKYF. CDR3 in DNA: TGTGCCAGCGGACAGAAGTACTTC.

V usage is TRBV7-2 and J usage is TRBJ2-7, with TRBD2 identical over 8 bases. Losses at the gene ends were 1 base for V and 2 bases for J; bases not matched to a gene: 16. Per the germline V gene, CDR1 is SGHTA and CDR2 is FQGNSA. This CDR3 has 19 residues. CDR3 bases: TGTGCCAGCAGCTTAGAACAGCGGGGGAGGATTTATGGGACCTACGAGCAGTACTTC. Translation: CASSLEQRGRIYGTYEQYF. Variable domain in full (rest from reference TRBV7-2 and TRBJ2-7): GAGVSQSPSNKVTEKGKDVELRCDPISGHTALYWYRQSLGQGLEFLIYFQGNSAPDKSGLPSDRFSAERTGGSVSTLTIQRTQQEDSAVYLCASSLEQRGRIYGTYEQYFGPGTRLTVT.